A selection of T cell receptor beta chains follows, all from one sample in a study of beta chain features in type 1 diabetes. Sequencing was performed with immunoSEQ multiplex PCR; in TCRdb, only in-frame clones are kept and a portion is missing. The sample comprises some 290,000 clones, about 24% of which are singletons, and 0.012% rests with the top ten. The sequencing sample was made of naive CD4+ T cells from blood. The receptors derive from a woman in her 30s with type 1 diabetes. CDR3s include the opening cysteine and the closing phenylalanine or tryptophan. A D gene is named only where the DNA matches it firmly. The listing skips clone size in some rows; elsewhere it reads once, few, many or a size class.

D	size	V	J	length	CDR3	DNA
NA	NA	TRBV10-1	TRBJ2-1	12	CASSPNQDEQFF	TGCGCCAGCAGCCCGAACCAGGATGAGCAGTTCTTC
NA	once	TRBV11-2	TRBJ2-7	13	CASSPIREAEQYF	TGTGCCAGCAGCCCGATCAGGGAAGCCGAGCAGTACTTC
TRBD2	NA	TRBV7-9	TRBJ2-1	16	CASRTGGPSVSDEQFF	TGTGCCAGCAGGACGGGAGGGCCGTCCGTGTCGGATGAGCAGTTCTTC
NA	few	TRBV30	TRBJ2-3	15	CAWSVRRGRTDTQYF	TGTGCCTGGAGTGTACGGAGGGGGCGAACAGATACGCAGTATTTT
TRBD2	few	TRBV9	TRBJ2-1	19	CASSVVGVPSGKSYNEQFF	TGTGCCAGCAGCGTAGTGGGGGTTCCTAGCGGGAAGTCCTACAATGAGCAGTTCTTC
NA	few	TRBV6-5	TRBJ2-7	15	CASSYGPGVAYEQYF	TGTGCCAGCAGTTACGGACCGGGAGTAGCCTACGAGCAGTACTTC
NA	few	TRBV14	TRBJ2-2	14	CASSQMGATGELFF	TGTGCCAGCAGCCAAATGGGAGCTACCGGGGAGCTGTTTTTT
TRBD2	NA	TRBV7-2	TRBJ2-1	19	CASSQVGLADISSYNEQFF	TGTGCCAGCAGCCAGGTGGGACTAGCGGATATAAGCTCCTACAATGAGCAGTTCTTC
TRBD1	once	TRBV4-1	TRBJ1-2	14	CASSLGQGTYGYTF	TGCGCCAGCAGCCTGGGACAGGGGACATATGGCTACACCTTC
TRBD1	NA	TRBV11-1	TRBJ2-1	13	CASSTGQDNEQFF	TGTGCCAGCAGCACCGGACAGGACAATGAGCAGTTCTTC
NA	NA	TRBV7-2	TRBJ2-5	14	CASSQSRDRETQYF	TGTGCCAGCAGCCAGTCGCGGGACCGGGAGACCCAGTACTTC
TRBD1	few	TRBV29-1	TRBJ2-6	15	CSVDIGGSGANVLTF	TGCAGCGTTGACATAGGGGGCAGTGGGGCCAACGTCCTGACTTTC
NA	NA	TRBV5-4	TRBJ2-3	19	CASSLVSRARGPRPDTQYF	TGTGCCAGCAGCTTGGTCAGCAGGGCAAGGGGTCCGCGGCCAGATACGCAGTATTTT
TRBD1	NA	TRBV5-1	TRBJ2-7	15	CASSLVQGAFDEQYF	TGCGCCAGCAGCTTGGTACAGGGGGCCTTCGACGAGCAGTACTTC
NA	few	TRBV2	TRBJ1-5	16	CASSRPMRGGNQPQHF	TGTGCCAGCAGTAGACCCATGCGGGGTGGCAATCAGCCCCAGCATTTT
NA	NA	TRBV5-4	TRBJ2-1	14	CASSLETVYNEQFF	TGTGCCAGCAGCTTAGAGACAGTTTACAATGAGCAGTTCTTC
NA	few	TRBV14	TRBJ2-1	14	CASSRIGSYNEQFF	TGTGCCAGCAGCCGCATCGGCTCCTACAATGAGCAGTTCTTC
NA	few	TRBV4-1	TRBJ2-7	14	CASSPRGISYEQYF	TGCGCCAGCAGCCCGAGGGGGATCTCCTACGAGCAGTACTTC
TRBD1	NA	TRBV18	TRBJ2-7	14	CASSATTGHYEQYF	TGTGCCAGCTCCGCGACGACAGGGCACTACGAGCAGTACTTC
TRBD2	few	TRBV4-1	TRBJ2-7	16	CASSQETLAGGGEQYF	TGCGCCAGCAGCCAAGAAACTCTAGCGGGAGGGGGCGAGCAGTACTTC
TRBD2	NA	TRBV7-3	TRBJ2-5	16	CASSLGGRAEQETQYF	TGTGCCAGCAGCTTAGGTGGGAGGGCGGAGCAAGAGACCCAGTACTTC
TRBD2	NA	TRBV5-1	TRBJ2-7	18	CASSLAGATASGNREQYF	TGCGCCAGCAGCTTGGCCGGGGCTACAGCTAGCGGGAATCGCGAGCAGTACTTC
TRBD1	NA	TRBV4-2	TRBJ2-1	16	CASSLQTGGNYNEQFF	TGTGCCAGCAGCCTTCAGACAGGGGGCAACTACAATGAGCAGTTCTTC
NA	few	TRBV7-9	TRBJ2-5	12	CASSWGEETQYF	TGTGCCAGCAGCTGGGGGGAGGAGACCCAGTACTTC
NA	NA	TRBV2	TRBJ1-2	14	CASSDGGGRHGYTF	TGTGCCAGCAGTGACGGCGGGGGCAGACATGGCTACACCTTC
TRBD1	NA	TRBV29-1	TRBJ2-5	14	CSVSTGAVGETQYF	TGCAGCGTTTCGACAGGGGCGGTAGGAGAGACCCAGTACTTC
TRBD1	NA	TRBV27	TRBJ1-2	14	CASALDRGNYGYTF	TGTGCCAGCGCCTTAGACAGGGGGAACTATGGCTACACCTTC
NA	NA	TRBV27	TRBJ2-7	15	CASSSLTATTYEQYF	TGTGCCAGCAGTTCCCTAACCGCGACTACCTACGAGCAGTACTTC
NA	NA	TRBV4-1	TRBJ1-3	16	CASSQVVFRVGGTIYF	TGCGCCAGCAGCCAAGTGGTTTTTAGAGTCGGCGGCACCATATATTTT
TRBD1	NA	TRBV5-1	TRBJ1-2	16	CASSLNPGTGGDGYTF	TGCGCCAGCAGCCTGAACCCCGGGACAGGGGGCGATGGCTACACCTTC
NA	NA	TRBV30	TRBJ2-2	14	CAWSVLHYTGELFF	TGTGCCTGGAGTGTACTTCACTACACCGGGGAGCTGTTTTTT
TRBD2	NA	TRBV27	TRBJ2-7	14	CASSLSAGDHEQYF	TGTGCCAGCAGTTTATCTGCGGGGGACCACGAGCAGTACTTC
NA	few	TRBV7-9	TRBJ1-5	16	CASSASGGYSNQPQHF	TGTGCCAGCAGCGCCTCCGGCGGGTATAGCAATCAGCCCCAGCATTTT
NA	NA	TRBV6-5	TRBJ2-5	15	CASSYSMSVRETQYF	TGTGCCAGCAGTTACTCGATGTCAGTACGAGAGACCCAGTACTTC
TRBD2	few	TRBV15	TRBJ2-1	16	CATSRGTSGINNEQFF	TGTGCCACCAGCAGAGGGACTAGCGGGATAAACAATGAGCAGTTCTTC
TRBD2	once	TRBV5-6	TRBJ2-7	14	CASSTTGTSYEQYF	TGTGCCAGCAGCACCACCGGGACTAGTTACGAGCAGTACTTC
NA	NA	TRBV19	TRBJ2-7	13	CASSQQGTYEQYF	TGTGCCAGTAGTCAACAGGGAACCTACGAGCAGTACTTC
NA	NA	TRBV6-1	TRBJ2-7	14	CASSESTVSYEQYF	TGTGCCAGCAGTGAATCGACTGTCTCCTACGAGCAGTACTTC
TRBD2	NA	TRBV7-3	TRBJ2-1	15	CASSSPGLAGNEQFF	TGTGCCAGCAGCTCTCCGGGACTAGCGGGTAATGAGCAGTTCTTC
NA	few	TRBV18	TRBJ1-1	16	CASSPTERWINTEAFF	TGTGCCAGCTCACCAACGGAGAGGTGGATCAACACTGAAGCTTTCTTT
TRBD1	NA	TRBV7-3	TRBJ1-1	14	CASSLSPGGTEAFF	TGTGCCAGCAGCTTATCCCCAGGGGGCACTGAAGCTTTCTTT
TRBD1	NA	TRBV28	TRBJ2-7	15	CASRRDRVPTYEQYF	TGTGCCAGCCGTAGGGACAGGGTTCCTACTTACGAGCAGTACTTC
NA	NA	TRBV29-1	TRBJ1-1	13	CSVGSGGVREAFF	TGCAGCGTTGGATCGGGGGGCGTGAGGGAAGCTTTCTTT
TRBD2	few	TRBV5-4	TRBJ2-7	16	CASSPASGGRAIEQYF	TGTGCCAGCAGCCCTGCTAGTGGCGGGAGGGCGATCGAGCAGTACTTC
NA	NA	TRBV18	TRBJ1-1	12	CASSPPTGGAFF	TGTGCCAGCTCACCACCCACGGGGGGAGCTTTCTTT
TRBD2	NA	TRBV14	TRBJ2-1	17	CASSLLPGTSGYNEQFF	TGTGCCAGCAGCTTATTACCCGGGACTAGCGGATACAATGAGCAGTTCTTC
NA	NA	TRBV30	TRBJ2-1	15	CARSTVRREYNEQFF	TGTGCCCGCTCTACAGTGCGGCGGGAATACAATGAGCAGTTCTTC
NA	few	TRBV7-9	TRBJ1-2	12	CASSLPPSSYTF	TGTGCCAGCAGCCTACCTCCCTCTAGCTACACCTTC
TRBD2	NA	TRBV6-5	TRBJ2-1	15	CASGRGLAGNNEQFF	TGTGCCAGCGGCCGCGGACTAGCGGGCAACAATGAGCAGTTCTTC
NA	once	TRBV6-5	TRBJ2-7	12	CASRDGSTEQYF	TGTGCCAGCAGGGACGGGAGTACCGAGCAGTACTTC
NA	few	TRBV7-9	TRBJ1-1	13	CASSFTGGGLAFF	TGTGCCAGCAGCTTTACCGGGGGTGGGTTGGCTTTCTTT
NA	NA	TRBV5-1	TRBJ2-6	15	CASSFDSPGANVLTF	TGCGCCAGCAGCTTCGATAGCCCTGGGGCCAACGTCCTGACTTTC
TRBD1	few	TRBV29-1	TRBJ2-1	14	CSVGRDRVDDEQFF	TGCAGCGTTGGAAGAGACAGGGTGGATGATGAGCAGTTCTTC